The present entry profiles one T cell receptor beta chain with its context. Patients at the Seattle site were enrolled during active infection and followed longitudinally. Under the authors' procedure: Counts of nucleated cells, estimated from reference gene primer amplification, were obtained. Here immunoSEQ multiplex PCR was the method, and the copy in TCRdb shows in-frame clones only, minus some. That table gives V, J and clone size, and the DNA gave D and trimming. The table includes around 260,000 clones, approximately 93% detected once. The data derive from a study of blood T cell repertoires in COVID-19. Study-wide context: Material from acute and convalescent COVID-19 was sourced from the United States, Italy and Spain. T cells, B-cell-depleted T cells, or PBMCs provided the cDNA or gDNA that served as material.

CDR3 length: 15 residues. CDR1 SGHRS and CDR2 YFSETQ come from the germline V gene. Trimming removed 5 bases from V and 3 bases from J; junction bases left unmatched: 6. The sequenced sample was peripheral blood. The source of this sequence is a woman in her thirties with COVID-19, enrolled during active disease. The V gene is TRBV5-1, the J gene TRBJ1-3; 9 positions agree with TRBD1. Here the CDR3 reads CASRATGGSGNTIYF. DNA for the CDR3: TGCGCCAGCAGAGCTACAGGGGGCAGTGGAAACACCATATATTTT.